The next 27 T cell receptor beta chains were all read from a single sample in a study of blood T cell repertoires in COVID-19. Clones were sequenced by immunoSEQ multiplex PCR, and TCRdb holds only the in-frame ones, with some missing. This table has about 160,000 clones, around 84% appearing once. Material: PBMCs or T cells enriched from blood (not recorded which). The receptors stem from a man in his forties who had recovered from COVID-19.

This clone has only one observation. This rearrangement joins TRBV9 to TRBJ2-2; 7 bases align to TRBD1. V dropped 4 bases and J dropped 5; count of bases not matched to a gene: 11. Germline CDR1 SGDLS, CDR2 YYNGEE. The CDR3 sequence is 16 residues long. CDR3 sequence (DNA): TGTGCCAGCAGCCCCCCTGGAAGGGGGCGAACCGGGGAGCTGTTTTTT. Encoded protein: CASSPPGRGRTGELFF.

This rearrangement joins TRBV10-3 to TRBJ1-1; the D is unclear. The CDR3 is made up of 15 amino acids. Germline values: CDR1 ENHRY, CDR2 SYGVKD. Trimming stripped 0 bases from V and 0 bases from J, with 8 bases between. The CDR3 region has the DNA TGTGCCATCAGTGAGTCAACAGCCATGAACACTGAAGCTTTCTTT. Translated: CAISESTAMNTEAFF.

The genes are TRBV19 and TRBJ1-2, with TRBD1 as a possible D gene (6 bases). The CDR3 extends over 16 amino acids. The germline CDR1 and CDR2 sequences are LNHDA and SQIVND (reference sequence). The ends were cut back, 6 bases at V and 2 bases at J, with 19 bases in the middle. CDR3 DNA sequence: TGTGCCAGTAGGAGCGGGACACTCCTTAAGAACTATGGCTACACCTTC. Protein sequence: CASRSGTLLKNYGYTF.

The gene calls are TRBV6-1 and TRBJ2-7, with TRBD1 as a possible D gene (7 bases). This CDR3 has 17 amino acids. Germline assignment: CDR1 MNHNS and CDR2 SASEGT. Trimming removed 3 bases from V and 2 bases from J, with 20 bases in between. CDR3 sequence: CASSDPGAGGLPYEQYF. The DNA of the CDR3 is TGTGCCAGCAGTGACCCTGGGGCAGGGGGGCTCCCCTACGAGCAGTACTTC.

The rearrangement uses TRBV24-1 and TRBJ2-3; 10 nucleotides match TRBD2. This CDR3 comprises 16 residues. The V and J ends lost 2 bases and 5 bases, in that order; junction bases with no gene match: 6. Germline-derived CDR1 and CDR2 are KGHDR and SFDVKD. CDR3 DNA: TGTGCCACCAGTGATTATCAGCGGGGGGGCGGAGATACGCAGTATTTT. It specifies CATSDYQRGGGDTQYF.

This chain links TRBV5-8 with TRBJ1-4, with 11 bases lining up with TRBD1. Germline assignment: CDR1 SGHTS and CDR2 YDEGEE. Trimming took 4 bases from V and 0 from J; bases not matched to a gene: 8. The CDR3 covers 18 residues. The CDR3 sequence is CASSRDRGIPATNEKLFF. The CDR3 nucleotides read TGTGCCAGCAGCCGGGACAGGGGGATTCCTGCAACTAATGAAAAACTGTTTTTT.

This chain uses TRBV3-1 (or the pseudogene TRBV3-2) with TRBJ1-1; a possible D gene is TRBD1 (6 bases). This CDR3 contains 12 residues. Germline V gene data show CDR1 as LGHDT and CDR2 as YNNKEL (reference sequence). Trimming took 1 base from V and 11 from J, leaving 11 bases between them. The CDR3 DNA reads TGTGCCAGCAGCCAAGTGTCAGGGGAGGCTTTCTTT. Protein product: CASSQVSGEAFF.

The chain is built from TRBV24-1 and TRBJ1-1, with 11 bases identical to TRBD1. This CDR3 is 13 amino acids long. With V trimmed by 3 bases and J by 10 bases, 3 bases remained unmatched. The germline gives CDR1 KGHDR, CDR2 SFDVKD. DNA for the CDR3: TGTGCCACCAGTGATCGGACAGGGGGCAGAGCTTTCTTT. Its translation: CATSDRTGGRAFF.

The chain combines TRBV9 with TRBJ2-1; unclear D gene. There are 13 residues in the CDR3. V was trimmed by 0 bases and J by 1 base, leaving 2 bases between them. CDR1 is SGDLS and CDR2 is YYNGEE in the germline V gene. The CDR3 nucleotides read TGTGCCAGCAGCGTAGCGTCCTACAATGAGCAGTTCTTC. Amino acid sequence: CASSVASYNEQFF.

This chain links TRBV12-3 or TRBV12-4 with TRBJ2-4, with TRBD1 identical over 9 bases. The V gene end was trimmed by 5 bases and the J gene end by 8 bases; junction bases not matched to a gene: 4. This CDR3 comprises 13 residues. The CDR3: CASSEDRGDIQYF. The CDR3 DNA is TGTGCCAGCAGTGAAGACAGGGGGGACATTCAGTACTTC.

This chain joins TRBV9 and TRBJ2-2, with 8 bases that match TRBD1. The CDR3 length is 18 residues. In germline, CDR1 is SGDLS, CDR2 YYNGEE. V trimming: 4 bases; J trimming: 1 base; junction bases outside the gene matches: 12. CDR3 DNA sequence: TGTGCCAGCAGCTCCCCCCCCGGTGGGACAGGGAACACCGGGGAGCTGTTTTTT. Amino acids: CASSSPPGGTGNTGELFF.

The CDR3 DNA sequence: TGTGCCAGCAGCCAAGATGGTGCGGGAGGGACTGGCTACACCTTC. Translated: CASSQDGAGGTGYTF. The chain has TRBV3-1 (or the pseudogene TRBV3-2) and TRBJ1-2, with D perhaps TRBD1 (5 bases). The V and J ends lost 0 bases and 7 bases respectively, with 15 bases between them. There are 15 residues in the CDR3. Germline V gene sequence: CDR1 LGHDT, CDR2 YNNKEL (reference sequence).

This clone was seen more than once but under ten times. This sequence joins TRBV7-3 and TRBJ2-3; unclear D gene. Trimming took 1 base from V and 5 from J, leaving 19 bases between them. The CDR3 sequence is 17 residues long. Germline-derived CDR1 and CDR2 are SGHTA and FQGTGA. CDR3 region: CASSLNGGGQFLDTQYF. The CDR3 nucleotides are TGTGCCAGCAGCTTAAACGGTGGTGGGCAATTTCTAGATACGCAGTATTTT.

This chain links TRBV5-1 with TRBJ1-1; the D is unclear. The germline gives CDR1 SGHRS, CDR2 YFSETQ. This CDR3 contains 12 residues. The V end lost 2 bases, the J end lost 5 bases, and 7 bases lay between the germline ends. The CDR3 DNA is TGCGCCAGCAGCTTCACGGGGACTGAAGCTTTCTTT. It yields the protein CASSFTGTEAFF.

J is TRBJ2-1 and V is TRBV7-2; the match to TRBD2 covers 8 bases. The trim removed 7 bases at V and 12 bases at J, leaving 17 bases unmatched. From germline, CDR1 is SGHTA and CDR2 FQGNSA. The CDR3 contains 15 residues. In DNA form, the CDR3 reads TGTGCCAGCATCGGACGGGAGGGGGGCTTTAGCGGGCAGTTCTTC. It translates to CASIGREGGFSGQFF.

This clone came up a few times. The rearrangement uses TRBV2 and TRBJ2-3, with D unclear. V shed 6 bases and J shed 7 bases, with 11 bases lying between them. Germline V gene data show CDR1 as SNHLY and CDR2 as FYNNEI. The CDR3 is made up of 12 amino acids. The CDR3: CASSESQHTQYF. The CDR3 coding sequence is TGTGCCAGCAGCGAATCACAGCATACGCAGTATTTT. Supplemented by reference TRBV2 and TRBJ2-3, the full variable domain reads EPEVTQTPSHQVTQMGQEVILRCVPISNHLYFYWYRQILGQKVEFLVSFYNNEISEKSEIFDDQFSVERPDGSNFTLKIRSTKLEDSAMYFCASSESQHTQYFGPGTRLTVL.

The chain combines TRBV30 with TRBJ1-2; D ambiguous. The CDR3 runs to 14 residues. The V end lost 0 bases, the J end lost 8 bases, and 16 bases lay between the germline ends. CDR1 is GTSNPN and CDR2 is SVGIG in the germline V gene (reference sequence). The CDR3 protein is CAWSVLGLVDGYTF. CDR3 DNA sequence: TGTGCCTGGAGTGTACTCGGACTGGTTGACGGCTACACCTTC.

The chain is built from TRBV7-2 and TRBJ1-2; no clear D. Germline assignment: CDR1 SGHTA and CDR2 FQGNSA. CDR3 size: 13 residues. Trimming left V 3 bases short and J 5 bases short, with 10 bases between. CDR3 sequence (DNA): TGTGCCAGCAGCTTCTCAGGACTATATGGCTACACCTTC. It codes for CASSFSGLYGYTF.

The CDR3 nucleotides are TGTGCCAGCAGCTCTGGAGAGGGTTATGGCTACACCTTC. Translated, it gives CASSSGEGYGYTF. The chain carries TRBV5-4 and TRBJ1-2, with D hard to call. Germline V gene lookup returns CDR1 SGHNT and CDR2 YYREEE (reference sequence). V gave up 3 bases and J gave up 5 bases, with 11 bases separating them. This CDR3 spans 13 amino acids.

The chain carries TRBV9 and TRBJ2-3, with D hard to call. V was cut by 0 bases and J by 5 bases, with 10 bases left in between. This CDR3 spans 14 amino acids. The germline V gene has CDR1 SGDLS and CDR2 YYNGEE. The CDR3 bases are TGTGCCAGCAGCGTAGGCCCTCCACTAGATACGCAGTATTTT. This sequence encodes CASSVGPPLDTQYF.

The CDR3 DNA sequence: TGTGCCAGTAGTTCGACAGGGGTGAGCACCGGGGAGCTGTTTTTT. This sequence encodes CASSSTGVSTGELFF. The chain employs TRBV19 and TRBJ2-2; TRBD1 agrees at 8 bases. The CDR3 has 15 residues. The J segment lost 4 bases and the V segment lost 5 bases, leaving 6 bases of the junction unmatched. Germline V lookup: CDR1 LNHDA, CDR2 SQIVND (reference sequence).

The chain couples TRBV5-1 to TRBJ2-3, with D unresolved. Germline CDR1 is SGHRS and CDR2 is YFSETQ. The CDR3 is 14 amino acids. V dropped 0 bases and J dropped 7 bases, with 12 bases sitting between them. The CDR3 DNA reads TGCGCCAGCAGCTTGGTCGACTCAGCCCATACGCAGTATTTT. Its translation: CASSLVDSAHTQYF.

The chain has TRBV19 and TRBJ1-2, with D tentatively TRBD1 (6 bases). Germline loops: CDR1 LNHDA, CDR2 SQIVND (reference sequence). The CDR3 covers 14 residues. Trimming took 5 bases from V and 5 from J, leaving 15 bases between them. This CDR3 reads CASSYRTDRYGYTF. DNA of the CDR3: TGTGCCAGTAGTTACCGGACAGACCGTTATGGCTACACCTTC.

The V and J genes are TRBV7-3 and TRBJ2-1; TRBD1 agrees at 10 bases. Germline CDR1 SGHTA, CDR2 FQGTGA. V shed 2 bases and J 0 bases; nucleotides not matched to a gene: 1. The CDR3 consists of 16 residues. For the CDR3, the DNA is TGTGCCAGCAGCTTAGGACAGGGGGGCTCCTACAATGAGCAGTTCTTC. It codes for CASSLGQGGSYNEQFF.

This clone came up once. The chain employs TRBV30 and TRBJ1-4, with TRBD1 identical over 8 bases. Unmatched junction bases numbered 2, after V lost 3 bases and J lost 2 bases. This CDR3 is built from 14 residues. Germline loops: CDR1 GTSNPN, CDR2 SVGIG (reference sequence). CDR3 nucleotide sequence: TGTGCCTGGAGCCGGACAGGGACTAATGAAAAACTGTTTTTT. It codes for CAWSRTGTNEKLFF.

CDR3 in DNA: TGTGCCACCAGTGACCCACAGGGAACCTTCCTTCGCTACACCTTC. This gives the protein CATSDPQGTFLRYTF. This chain uses TRBV24-1 with TRBJ1-2; possible D gene TRBD1, 6 bases. V gave up 4 bases and J gave up 9 bases, with 20 bases separating them. CDR1 is KGHDR, CDR2 SFDVKD, per germline. This CDR3 spans 15 amino acids.

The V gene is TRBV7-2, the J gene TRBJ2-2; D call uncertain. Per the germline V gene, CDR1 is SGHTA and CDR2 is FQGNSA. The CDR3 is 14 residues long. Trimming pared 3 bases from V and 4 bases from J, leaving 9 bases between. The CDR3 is CASSFLGSTGELFF. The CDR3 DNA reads TGTGCCAGCAGCTTTCTAGGCAGCACCGGGGAGCTGTTTTTT.